These T cell receptor beta chains were read from a single sample in a study of cytomegalovirus exposure and HLA in healthy donors. Clones were read by immunoSEQ multiplex PCR, and TCRdb kept only the in-frame ones, dropping some. This table has 150,000 to 200,000 clones, roughly 80% appearing once. The specimen was PBMCs. The receptors were gathered from a man aged 35 to 55 in good health and CMV-seropositive. Both conserved end residues are part of each CDR3. A D gene is named only where the DNA matches it firmly. Rows give clone size only sometimes, using once, few, many, or a class for an expanded clone.

d_call cdr3_length clone_size j_call v_call cdr3_nt cdr3_aa
. 15 . TRBJ2-7 TRBV4-1 TGCGCCAGCAGCCAGAAGGGGCTAGGGGCCTACGAGCAGTACTTC CASSQKGLGAYEQYF
TRBD2 16 . TRBJ2-2 TRBV9 TGTGCCAGCAGCGTAGGGACTAGCGTGGACGCCGGGGAGCTGTTTTTT CASSVGTSVDAGELFF
TRBD2 15 few TRBJ2-5 TRBV2 TGTGCCAGCAGTGAAGGACTAGCGGGGCAAGAGACCCAGTACTTC CASSEGLAGQETQYF
TRBD1 13 . TRBJ1-2 TRBV30 TGTGCCTGGACCCCCGGGACAGACCATGGCTACACCTTC CAWTPGTDHGYTF
. 18 few TRBJ1-6 TRBV19 TGTGCCAGTAGTATAAGTCTCGAGTGGGCTACCTATAATTCACCCCTCCACTTT CASSISLEWATYNSPLHF
TRBD1 15 . TRBJ2-7 TRBV7-8 TGTGCCAGCAGCTCCCGGGACAGGGGGGATTACGAGCAGTACTTC CASSSRDRGDYEQYF
TRBD2 16 . TRBJ2-2 TRBV28 TGTGCCAGCAGTTCCTTGAGCGGGGCGGGCACCGGGGAGCTGTTTTTT CASSSLSGAGTGELFF
TRBD2 16 . TRBJ2-1 TRBV4-3 TGCGCCAGCAGCCAAGGATATAGCGGGAGTAACAATGAGCAGTTCTTC CASSQGYSGSNNEQFF
TRBD1 13 . TRBJ1-2 TRBV18 TGTGCCAGCTCCCTCGGACAGGGAGATGGCTACACCTTC CASSLGQGDGYTF
. 15 . TRBJ1-5 TRBV7-2 TGTGCCAGCAGCTTGAGGGGGACAAGCGATCAGCCCCAGCATTTT CASSLRGTSDQPQHF
TRBD1 15 . TRBJ2-2 TRBV19 TGTGCCAGTAGTACGGGACAGGGTACCCCCGGGGAGCTGTTTTTT CASSTGQGTPGELFF
TRBD2 16 few TRBJ2-7 TRBV7-8 TGTGCCAGCAGCTTTTTTCCACGGGAGGGCCGGGTCGAGCAGTACTTC CASSFFPREGRVEQYF
TRBD2 18 . TRBJ2-7 TRBV7-2 TGTGCCAGCAGCCCGACCGGGACTAGCGGGAGAGGGGGCTACGAGCAGTACTTC CASSPTGTSGRGGYEQYF
. 15 . TRBJ1-3 TRBV6-1 TGTGCCAGCAGTGAAGCCAATGTCTCTGGAAACACCATATATTTT CASSEANVSGNTIYF
. 15 . TRBJ2-1 TRBV5-4 TGTGCCAGCAGCTTGTCTCGGTTGTCCTACAATGAGCAGTTCTTC CASSLSRLSYNEQFF
. 14 . TRBJ2-7 TRBV4-1 TGCGCCAGCAGCGCCCGGGACACCTCCTACGAGCAGTACTTC CASSARDTSYEQYF
TRBD1 14 few TRBJ2-7 TRBV19 TGTGCCAGTAGCCCCGGGACAGGGTTGTACGAGCAGTACTTC CASSPGTGLYEQYF
TRBD2 14 . TRBJ2-5 TRBV7-2 TGTGCCAGCAGCGTTAGCGGGAGGGGGGAGACCCAGTACTTC CASSVSGRGETQYF
. 20 . TRBJ1-1 TRBV6-1 TGTGCCAGCAGTGAAGGGCTCGGACAGACGGTGATCGCCGGGTACACTGAAGCTTTCTTT CASSEGLGQTVIAGYTEAFF
. 16 . TRBJ2-3 TRBV4-2 TGTGCCAGCAGCCAAGGGGTCAAACGGGGCACAGATACGCAGTATTTT CASSQGVKRGTDTQYF
TRBD1 15 . TRBJ1-6 TRBV7-9 TGTGCCAGCAGCGCCCGACAGGGGAGAAATTCACCCCTCCACTTT CASSARQGRNSPLHF
TRBD2 16 few TRBJ2-5 TRBV2 TGTGCCAGCAGCGCGCTAGCGGGGAGGGGACGGGGGACCCAGTACTTC CASSALAGRGRGTQYF
. 14 . TRBJ1-6 TRBV6-1 TGTGCCAGCAGTGAAGTATTCAGGGCTTCACCCCTCCACTTT CASSEVFRASPLHF
TRBD1 13 . TRBJ2-7 TRBV28 TGTGCCAGCAGCCCCGGACAGGGCGGAGAGCAGTACTTC CASSPGQGGEQYF
TRBD2 19 . TRBJ2-3 TRBV5-4 TGTGCCAGCAGCCCGGGACTAGCGGGGGGGAACGCACAGTCGGATACGCAGTATTTT CASSPGLAGGNAQSDTQYF
. 14 . TRBJ1-4 TRBV6-6 TGTGCCAGCAGGCGATCGGCCACGGGGGAAAAACTGTTTTTT CASRRSATGEKLFF
. 14 . TRBJ1-2 TRBV5-1 TGCGCCAGCAGCTTGGCTCCCCCTGCCAGGGGCTACACCTTC CASSLAPPARGYTF
TRBD2 13 . TRBJ2-7 TRBV7-6 TGTGCCAGCAGCACGAGCGGGAGGTACGAGCAGTACTTC CASSTSGRYEQYF
. 18 . TRBJ2-6 TRBV9 TGTGCCAGCAGCGTAAGGCAGGGGGGTTTTTCTGGGGCCAACGTCCTGACTTTC CASSVRQGGFSGANVLTF